The 28 T cell receptor beta chains below all came from one sample that was sequenced in a study of cytomegalovirus exposure and HLA in healthy donors. In the PCR, 60 Vbeta and 13 Jbeta primers were used. Libraries were prepared by immunoSEQ multiplex PCR; TCRdb keeps only in-frame clonotypes and omits some of them. The sample features around 200,000 clones, with around 0.95% in its top ten. Sequencing used PBMCs. These receptors were collected from a woman aged 25 to 39 in good health and CMV-seropositive.

As concerns this clone: This sample also contains other DNA sequences that code for the same CDR3. The chain carries TRBV6-6 and TRBJ2-2, with 7 positions matching TRBD2. The V gene end was trimmed by 6 bases and the J gene end by 5 bases; junction bases not matched to a gene: 9. Germline V gives CDR1 MNHNY, CDR2 SVGAGI (reference sequence). The CDR3 covers 15 residues. CDR3 amino acids: CASSYRSSGTGELFF. CDR3 nucleotides: TGTGCCAGCAGCTACCGTTCTAGCGGTACCGGGGAGCTGTTTTTT.

The chain joins TRBV28 to TRBJ1-1; possibly TRBD1 for D (6 bases). The CDR3 runs 17 residues. CDR1 MDHEN and CDR2 SYDVKM come from the germline V gene. Trimming took 8 bases from V and 1 from J, leaving 23 bases between them. The CDR3 is CASWDSGLGGANTEAFF. CDR3 bases: TGTGCCAGCTGGGACTCAGGGCTCGGGGGGGCGAACACTGAAGCTTTCTTT.

Concerning this clone: One junction end disagrees with the germline gene, perhaps due to a read error. V is TRBV11-3 and J is TRBJ2-2; 7 positions match TRBD1. Looked up from germline, CDR1 is SGHNT and CDR2 is YENEEA. The CDR3 totals 14 residues. CDR3 amino acids: CASSSRQGTRELFF. CDR3 bases: TGTGCCAGCAGCTCACGACAGGGCACCCGGGAGCTGTTTTTT.

The CDR3 loop is CASSQDLTGATGELFF. In DNA form, the CDR3 reads TGCGCCAGCAGCCAAGATCTGACAGGGGCCACCGGGGAGCTGTTTTTT. The chain recombines TRBV4-3 with TRBJ2-2; 8 bases map to TRBD1. There are 16 residues in the CDR3. V shed 0 bases and J 4 bases; nucleotides not matched to a gene: 4. The germline V gene encodes CDR1 LGHNA and CDR2 YSLEER.

The rearrangement joins TRBV20-1 to TRBJ2-1; no definite D call. This CDR3 is 10 amino acids long. V lost 3 bases and J 7 bases, leaving 4 bases between the germline ends. Germline CDR1 and CDR2: DFQATT and SNEGSKA (reference sequence). DNA of the CDR3: TGCAGTGCTAGGGCAAATGAGCAGTTCTTC. Protein sequence: CSARANEQFF.

The chain carries TRBV19 and TRBJ2-2; 9 bases fit TRBD2. With V trimmed by 11 bases and J by 0 bases, 4 bases remained unmatched. CDR1 LNHDA and CDR2 SQIVND come from the germline V gene (reference sequence). The CDR3 length is 14 residues. The CDR3 protein is CASSGVTNTGELFF. The CDR3 bases are TGTGCCTCTAGCGGGGTGACGAACACCGGGGAGCTGTTTTTT. Using reference TRBV19 and TRBJ2-2 for the parts outside the CDR3, the full variable domain is DGGITQSPKYLFRKEGQNVTLSCEQNLNHDAMYWYRQDPGQGLRLIYYSQIVNDFQKGDIAEGYSVSREKKESFPLTVTSAQKNPTAFYLCASSGVTNTGELFFGEGSRLTVL.

V usage is TRBV29-1 and J usage is TRBJ1-1; D remains unclear. The germline V gene encodes CDR1 SQVTM and CDR2 ANQGSEA. The V end was cut by 2 bases, the J end by 11 bases, with 12 bases between. This CDR3 contains 11 residues. As DNA, the CDR3 is TGCAGCGTTGAACCTACCGGGGAGGCTTTCTTT. Translation: CSVEPTGEAFF.

This chain connects TRBV6-1 to TRBJ1-5; D gene unclear. The CDR3 spans 17 residues. Looked up from germline, CDR1 is MNHNS and CDR2 is SASEGT. V was trimmed by 1 base and J by 5 bases, leaving 18 bases between them. CDR3 DNA: TGTGCCAGCAGTGAAGGCCCCCGAGGGTATGGGCATCAGCCCCAGCATTTT. Protein sequence: CASSEGPRGYGHQPQHF.

The V gene is TRBV18, the J gene TRBJ2-3; 9 bases agree with TRBD2. The CDR3 totals 16 residues. The germline V gene encodes CDR1 KGHSH and CDR2 LQKENI. V lost 3 bases to trimming and J lost 4 bases; unmatched junction nucleotides: 8. In DNA, the CDR3 is TGTGCCAGCTCACCGTCCAGCGGGGGGTCATCAGATACGCAGTATTTT. It encodes CASSPSSGGSSDTQYF.

The chain recombines TRBV5-1 with TRBJ1-4; TRBD1 matches 7 bases. V shed 5 bases and J 3 bases; nucleotides not matched to a gene: 4. The germline V gene encodes CDR1 SGHRS and CDR2 YFSETQ. This CDR3 spans 14 amino acids. Here the CDR3 DNA reads TGCGCCAGCAGAAAGGGGGCAGCTAATGAAAAACTGTTTTTT. It specifies CASRKGAANEKLFF.

In regard to this clone: A junction end diverges from the germline sequence, so it may reflect a read error. V and J are TRBV6-5 and TRBJ1-4; D is possibly TRBD1 (5 bases). This CDR3 comprises 14 residues. Germline CDR1 reads MNHEY; CDR2 reads SVGAGI. This chain's CDR3 is CASSYSGGNEKLFF. Here the CDR3 DNA reads TGTGCCAGCAGCTACTCGGGGGGTAATGAAAAACTGTTTTTT.

The rearrangement joins TRBV19 to TRBJ2-3; D is perhaps TRBD1 (8 bases). This CDR3 region has 14 residues. V was clipped by 6 bases and J by 8 bases, with 18 bases between them. The V gene's germline CDR1 is LNHDA and CDR2 SQIVND (reference sequence). This CDR3 is CASRPGQGGGTQYF. The CDR3 DNA is TGTGCCAGTAGACCCGGACAGGGAGGGGGTACGCAGTATTTT.

V is TRBV4-1 and J is TRBJ1-3; D is undetermined. The CDR3 runs to 15 residues. The ends were cut back, 8 bases at V and 3 bases at J, with 17 bases in the middle. The germline V gene encodes CDR1 MGHRA and CDR2 YSYEKL. The CDR3 bases are TGCGCCAGCCGACCCAGAGGGTTTGATGGAAACACCATATATTTT. It yields the protein CASRPRGFDGNTIYF.

The rearrangement joins TRBV29-1 to TRBJ1-2; the D is unclear. V gave up 5 bases and J gave up 2 bases, with 15 bases separating them. From germline, CDR1 is SQVTM and CDR2 ANQGSEA. The CDR3 has 14 residues. CDR3 DNA: TGCAGCGTTCTGGGCCAGAGCTTGAACTATGGCTACACCTTC. Its translation is CSVLGQSLNYGYTF.

The chain is built from TRBV6-1 and TRBJ1-5; tentative D call: TRBD1 (6 bases). The CDR3 spans 14 residues. The ends were cut back, 5 bases at V and 3 bases at J, with 11 bases in the middle. Germline-derived CDR1 and CDR2 are MNHNS and SASEGT. CDR3 loop: CASSTWTVNQPQHF. CDR3 DNA: TGTGCCAGCAGTACTTGGACAGTCAATCAGCCCCAGCATTTT.

The V call is TRBV28, the J call TRBJ1-5; D ambiguous. Trimming stripped 4 bases from V and 1 base from J, with 8 bases between. The CDR3 covers 14 residues. Germline V gene sequence: CDR1 MDHEN, CDR2 SYDVKM. CDR3 amino acids: CASSSHLSNQPQHF. In DNA form, the CDR3 reads TGTGCCAGCAGTTCTCACCTAAGCAATCAGCCCCAGCATTTT.

This chain connects TRBV19 to TRBJ1-1; 7 bases map to TRBD1. This CDR3 has 15 amino acids. CDR1 LNHDA and CDR2 SQIVND come from the germline V gene (reference sequence). Trimming took 9 bases from V and 5 from J; bases not matched to a gene: 15. CDR3 DNA: TGTGCCAGCGCGAGGGGGCGCGGATTGGTAACTGAAGCTTTCTTT. Translating gives CASARGRGLVTEAFF.

The CDR3 region is CASRRGGNQPQHF. The CDR3 DNA is TGCGCCAGCAGGCGGGGGGGCAATCAGCCCCAGCATTTT. V usage is TRBV10-1 and J usage is TRBJ1-5, with a possible D match to TRBD1 (5 bases). V lost 6 bases to trimming and J lost 2 bases, with 8 bases between them. CDR1 is WNHNN, CDR2 SYGVQD, per germline (reference sequence). This CDR3 has 13 residues.

The chain employs TRBV20-1 and TRBJ1-5, with unresolved D. Trimming removed 1 base at V and 5 bases at J, with 3 bases between. Germline values: CDR1 DFQATT, CDR2 SNEGSKA (reference sequence). The CDR3 spans 11 residues. The CDR3 sequence is CSARGDQPQHF. DNA for the CDR3: TGCAGTGCTAGAGGAGATCAGCCCCAGCATTTT.

The J gene is TRBJ2-1, the V gene TRBV29-1; TRBD2 might be the D (5 bases). CDR1 and CDR2 from the germline V gene are SQVTM and ANQGSEA. This CDR3 region has 15 residues. The germline V and J ends were trimmed by 7 bases and 7 bases, with 23 bases remaining between them. Here the CDR3 reads CSAGPGLASSNEQFF. CDR3 coding DNA: TGCAGCGCAGGACCCGGGCTAGCTTCCTCGAATGAGCAGTTCTTC.

The chain is built from TRBV28 and TRBJ1-2; D gene uncertain. Trimming left V 6 bases short and J 5 bases short, with 19 bases between. CDR3 length equals 15 residues. The germline V gene encodes CDR1 MDHEN and CDR2 SYDVKM. The CDR3, as DNA: TGTGCCAGCAGCCTGATCACGGCGGGTCCATATGGCTACACCTTC. It encodes CASSLITAGPYGYTF.

This rearrangement joins TRBV7-8 to TRBJ2-7, with D hard to call. This CDR3 has 11 residues. Trimming removed 1 base from V and 6 bases from J, with 4 bases in between. Germline V lookup: CDR1 SGHVS, CDR2 FQNEAQ. The CDR3 spells CASSLVGEQYF. DNA for the CDR3: TGTGCCAGCAGCTTAGTCGGCGAGCAGTACTTC.

The J gene is TRBJ1-2, the V gene TRBV6-5, with D possibly being TRBD1 (5 bases). Deletions cut 4 bases from V and 4 bases from J, with 16 bases between. The germline V gene encodes CDR1 MNHEY and CDR2 SVGAGI. CDR3 length: 15 amino acids. The CDR3: CASSFGPRGAYGYTF. CDR3 bases: TGTGCCAGCAGTTTCGGGCCCCGTGGGGCCTATGGCTACACCTTC.

The chain is built from TRBV19 and TRBJ2-2; D perhaps matches TRBD1 (6 bases). Trimming took off 11 bases at V and 1 base at J, with 11 bases between the two ends. Looked up from germline, CDR1 is LNHDA and CDR2 is SQIVND (reference sequence). This CDR3 is built from 13 residues. CDR3 residues: CASTQGNTGELFF. As DNA, the CDR3 is TGTGCCTCGACACAGGGGAACACCGGGGAGCTGTTTTTT.

CDR3 sequence: CASSLAGTDKNYGYTF. The CDR3 region has the DNA TGTGCCAGCAGCTTGGCCGGGACAGACAAGAACTATGGCTACACCTTC. The rearrangement uses TRBV5-6 and TRBJ1-2, with TRBD1 matching 7 bases. Germline lookup yields CDR1 SGHDT and CDR2 YYEEEE. The CDR3 covers 16 residues. V lost 0 bases and J lost 2; bases outside the gene matches: 7. The complete variable domain, with remaining parts taken from reference TRBV5-6 and TRBJ1-2, reads DAGVTQSPTHLIKTRGQQVTLRCSPKSGHDTVSWYQQALGQGPQFIFQYYEEEERQRGNFPDRFSGHQFPNYSSELNVNALLLGDSALYLCASSLAGTDKNYGYTFGSGTRLTVV.

This chain uses TRBV5-6 with TRBJ2-6, with 7 bases aligning to TRBD1. Germline V gene lookup returns CDR1 SGHDT and CDR2 YYEEEE. V shed 2 bases and J 0 bases; nucleotides not matched to a gene: 5. The CDR3 loop spans 17 amino acids. The CDR3 sequence is CASSFGQVYSGANVLTF. The DNA of the CDR3 is TGTGCCAGCAGCTTCGGACAGGTCTACTCTGGGGCCAACGTCCTGACTTTC.

The chain recombines TRBV6-5 with TRBJ2-1; 11 bases align to TRBD2. V trimming: 3 bases; J trimming: 9 bases; junction bases outside the gene matches: 7. The CDR3 extends over 15 amino acids. Looked up from germline, CDR1 is MNHEY and CDR2 is SVGAGI. CDR3 residues: CASSYSTSGICEQFF. CDR3 in DNA: TGTGCCAGCAGTTATTCGACTAGCGGGATATGTGAGCAGTTCTTC.

The gene calls are TRBV27 and TRBJ2-3; TRBD2 matches 13 bases. Germline CDR1 MNHEY, CDR2 SMNVEV (reference sequence). Trimming took 6 bases from V and 3 from J; bases not matched to a gene: 3. The CDR3 is made up of 15 amino acids. The CDR3 DNA reads as TGTGCCAGCAGACGACTAGCGGGAGGAACAGATACGCAGTATTTT. It encodes CASRRLAGGTDTQYF.